A single sample gave rise to the 7 T cell receptor beta chains below, sequenced in a study of spatial heterogeneity in lung cancer. TCRdb re-called the 5' RACE reads with MiXCR, one entry per CDR3 protein. The top ten hold approximately 15% of the sample, which has roughly 120,000 distinct CDR3 sequences, 12% seen once. Time point reported: blood at routine non-recurrence follow-up after resection. Whole RNA from tumor, nontumor lung or frozen PBMC was sequenced unsorted. Source: PBMCs, taken at follow-up. These receptors originate from a male donor with early-stage non-small cell lung cancer.

This clonotype was counted at least ten times. V is TRBV27 and J is TRBJ2-4, with 7 bases identical to TRBD2. This CDR3 comprises 17 residues. J gave up 1 base and V 6 bases, and 12 bases lay outside the gene matches. CDR1 is MNHEY, CDR2 SMNVEV, per germline (reference sequence). The CDR3 nucleotides read TGTGCCAGCAGCCGAAACGGGGGAGGGGAGGCCAAAAACATTCAGTACTTC. It codes for CASSRNGGGEAKNIQYF.

V and J are TRBV18 and TRBJ1-1; the D is unclear. Trimming left V 0 bases short and J 2 bases short, with 10 bases between. The CDR3 sequence is 15 residues long. CDR1 KGHSH and CDR2 LQKENI come from the germline V gene. The CDR3 nucleotides are TGTGCCAGCTCACCACCTAATAAGGGAAACACTGAAGCTTTCTTT. This gives the protein CASSPPNKGNTEAFF.

This chain connects TRBV12-3 or TRBV12-4 to TRBJ1-1; no clear D. The CDR3 sequence is 15 residues long. V gave up 3 bases and J gave up 2 bases, with 13 bases separating them. CDR3 nucleotides: TGTGCCAGCAGTTTTGAGCTGGGGATTAACACTGAAGCTTTCTTT. Translated: CASSFELGINTEAFF.

V usage is TRBV20-1 and J usage is TRBJ2-2, with 8 positions matching TRBD1. CDR3 length: 16 residues. J gave up 2 bases and V 0 bases, and 5 bases lay outside the gene matches. CDR1 and CDR2 (germline): DFQATT, SNEGSKA (reference sequence). CDR3 region: CSARDVTGGNTGELFF. CDR3 bases: TGCAGTGCTAGAGATGTCACAGGGGGTAACACCGGGGAGCTGTTTTTT.

This clonotype occurred a few times. The rearrangement links TRBV10-2 to TRBJ1-1; D might be TRBD1 (5 bases). Trimming pared 10 bases from V and 1 base from J, leaving 13 bases between. This CDR3 region has 13 residues. Looked up from germline, CDR1 is WSHSY and CDR2 is SAAADI. The CDR3 nucleotides read TGCGCCACCAAAGTGACAGCGAACACTGAAGCTTTCTTT. It yields the protein CATKVTANTEAFF.

The CDR3 DNA follows: TGTGCCACCAGTCCAGATCGGACAGGGGACATTCAGTACTTC. Translating gives CATSPDRTGDIQYF. The chain couples TRBV24-1 to TRBJ2-4; TRBD1 matches at 9 bases. Germline V gene data show CDR1 as KGHDR and CDR2 as SFDVKD. V was clipped by 6 bases and J by 8 bases; unmatched bases: 7. This CDR3 comprises 14 residues.

The chain is built from TRBV11-3 and TRBJ2-6, with a possible D match to TRBD1 (5 bases). V was trimmed by 5 bases and J by 0 bases, leaving 14 bases between them. Germline values: CDR1 SGHNT, CDR2 YENEEA. The CDR3 runs 17 residues. The CDR3 loop reads CASSQRTHSSGANVLTF. In DNA, the CDR3 is TGTGCCAGCAGCCAAAGGACACATAGCTCTGGGGCCAACGTCCTGACTTTC.